The T cell receptor (beta chain) described here comes from a study of vaccination and CD4 T cells after COVID-19. On the study more broadly: Each individual in the study obtained two doses of BNT162b2 or mRNA-1273 vaccine.

In the case of this clonotype: The antigen remains undetermined.

With the Oncomine TCR Beta short-read assay, DNA from cultured CD4+ T cells was sequenced. One entry per CDR3 protein, called by TCRdb with MiXCR from the PCR reads. The sample yields roughly 21,000 distinct CDR3 sequences, 55% to 65% seen once. Broader study findings: Early post-infection timepoints were missing, and relatively few convalescent patients were studied. The median count of SARS-CoV-2-reactive clonotypes rose from about 22 to 38, not significantly.

As to treatment: approximately 9-day PBMC culture with coronavirus spike peptide pools or control peptides (ViraFEST assay). ViraFEST used peptide pools to expand antigen-specific T cells before TCR sequencing. V lost 1 base, J lost 7 bases, and 10 bases stayed unmatched. Germline CDR1 LGHNA, CDR2 YNFKEQ. This CDR3 region has 17 residues. This receptor was taken from a human donor who received a COVID-19 vaccine. The source was CD4+ T cells from blood, cultured in vitro, collected before SARS-CoV-2 vaccination. The genes are TRBV4-2 and TRBJ2-7; 13 bases map to TRBD2. DNA of the CDR3: TGTGCCAGCAGCCAAGCACTAGCGGGGGGGCGGGGTCGGGAGCAGTACTTC. Residues: CASSQALAGGRGREQYF.